This T cell receptor beta chain was sequenced for a study of CD8+ T cells in alopecia areata. Germline trimming cut 5 bases from V and 3 bases from J; bases unmatched to any gene: 7. Germline lookup yields CDR1 SGHTA and CDR2 FQGNSA. CDR3 size: 15 residues. The authors extracted RNA and reverse transcribed it into cDNA as the sequencing template. Here immunoSEQ multiplex PCR was the method, and the copy in TCRdb shows in-frame clones only, minus some. Among approximately 100,000 clones listed, about 61% were seen once. This clone was counted only a few times. Treatment noted: oral pan-JAK inhibitor, 5-10 mg twice daily. As part of sample collection, lesional scalp punch biopsies and peripheral blood were taken from alopecia areata patients. Cell sorting was applied to PBMCs, and CD4+ and CD8+ T cells were collected.

This sample comprised CD8+ T cells sorted from blood, obtained at approximately week 56, from a patient treated with tofacitinib. This sequence joins TRBV7-2 and TRBJ2-5; 9 bases are a match to TRBD2. This sequence originates from a human donor with alopecia areata. The CDR3 reads CASSLGLALKETQYF. CDR3 sequence (DNA): TGTGCCAGCAGCCTGGGACTAGCTTTAAAAGAGACCCAGTACTTC. Full variable domain (rest looked up from reference TRBV7-2 and TRBJ2-5): GAGVSQSPSNKVTEKGKDVELRCDPISGHTALYWYRQSLGQGLEFLIYFQGNSAPDKSGLPSDRFSAERTGGSVSTLTIQRTQQEDSAVYLCASSLGLALKETQYFGPGTRLLVL.